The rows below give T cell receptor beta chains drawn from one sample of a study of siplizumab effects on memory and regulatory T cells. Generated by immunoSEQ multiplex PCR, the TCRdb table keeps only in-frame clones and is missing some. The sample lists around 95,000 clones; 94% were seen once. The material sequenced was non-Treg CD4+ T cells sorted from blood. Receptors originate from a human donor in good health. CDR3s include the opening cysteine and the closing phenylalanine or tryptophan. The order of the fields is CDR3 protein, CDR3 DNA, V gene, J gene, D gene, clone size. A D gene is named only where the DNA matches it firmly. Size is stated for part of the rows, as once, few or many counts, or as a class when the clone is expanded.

CASSYALVNQYF	TGTGCCAGCAGTTACGCACTAGTGAACCAGTACTTC	TRBV6-5	TRBJ2-5	.	once
CASSRRRAIGNTEAFF	TGTGCCAGTAGTCGTCGCAGGGCCATAGGAAACACTGAAGCTTTCTTT	TRBV19	TRBJ1-1	.	.
CASSFIDSNTGELFF	TGCGCCAGCAGCTTTATAGATTCGAACACCGGGGAGCTGTTTTTT	TRBV5-1	TRBJ2-2	.	.
CASNRDYPYEQYF	TGTGCCAGCAATCGGGACTACCCCTACGAGCAGTACTTC	TRBV6-1	TRBJ2-7	TRBD2	.
CASSVVGRGPETQYF	TGTGCCAGCAGCGTAGTCGGGCGCGGACCGGAGACCCAGTACTTC	TRBV9	TRBJ2-5	.	.
CASSLVNRGADTQYF	TGCGCCAGCAGCTTGGTTAACAGGGGGGCAGATACGCAGTATTTT	TRBV5-1	TRBJ2-3	TRBD1	.
CATQWSDYNEQFF	TGTGCCACCCAATGGTCGGACTACAATGAGCAGTTCTTC	TRBV19	TRBJ2-1	.	.
CASSINRNTEAFF	TGTGCCAGTAGTATAAACAGGAACACTGAAGCTTTCTTT	TRBV19	TRBJ1-1	.	.
CASRLAGEWTGELFF	TGTGCCAGCAGACTAGCGGGAGAATGGACCGGGGAGCTGTTTTTT	TRBV7-2	TRBJ2-2	TRBD2	.
CASSSPNEQYF	TGTGCCAGCAGTTCTCCAAACGAGCAGTACTTC	TRBV28	TRBJ2-7	.	.
CASMGQNSNQPQHF	TGTGCCAGCATGGGTCAGAATAGCAATCAGCCCCAGCATTTT	TRBV21-1	TRBJ1-5	.	.
CASSLAGTGGSGANVLTF	TGTGCCAGCAGCTTAGCCGGGACAGGGGGCTCTGGGGCCAACGTCCTGACTTTC	TRBV7-9	TRBJ2-6	TRBD1	few
CASSPRGRAYMNTEAFF	TGTGCCAGCTCACCTAGGGGCAGGGCCTATATGAACACTGAAGCTTTCTTT	TRBV18	TRBJ1-1	.	.
CASSSVGQGVLAHF	TGTGCCAGCAGCTCTGTGGGACAGGGAGTCCTCGCGCATTTT	TRBV27	TRBJ1-5	TRBD1	.
CASSTPIGASGRAGHNQETQYF	TGTGCCAGCAGCACCCCCATCGGGGCTAGCGGGAGGGCCGGCCACAATCAAGAGACCCAGTACTTC	TRBV9	TRBJ2-5	TRBD2	.
CASSLVLAGVATGELFF	TGCGCCAGCAGCTTGGTACTAGCGGGAGTCGCCACCGGGGAGCTGTTTTTT	TRBV5-1	TRBJ2-2	TRBD2	.
CASSSRRGEQYF	TGTGCCAGTAGTAGCCGCCGGGGCGAGCAGTACTTC	TRBV19	TRBJ2-7	.	.
CASVLDSSSGNTIYF	TGTGCCAGCGTTCTCGACAGTAGCTCTGGAAACACCATATATTTT	TRBV7-9	TRBJ1-3	.	.
CASSQTGTGNTGELFF	TGCGCCAGCAGCCAAACCGGGACAGGGAACACCGGGGAGCTGTTTTTT	TRBV4-1	TRBJ2-2	TRBD1	.
CASSPQTGVYNEQFF	TGTGCCAGTAGTCCACAGACAGGAGTGTACAATGAGCAGTTCTTC	TRBV19	TRBJ2-1	.	.
CASSSGLAGVVEQYF	TGTGCCAGCAGCTCAGGATTAGCGGGAGTTGTCGAGCAGTACTTC	TRBV9	TRBJ2-7	TRBD2	.
CAISYRANYGYTF	TGTGCCATCAGTTACAGGGCTAACTATGGCTACACCTTC	TRBV10-3	TRBJ1-2	.	.
CASSPRTGEQYF	TGTGCCAGCAGTCCCCGAACAGGCGAGCAGTACTTC	TRBV6-5	TRBJ2-7	.	.
CASSLVGTQYF	TGTGCCAGCAGCTTGGTTGGGACCCAGTACTTC	TRBV11-2	TRBJ2-5	.	once
CASSSGTSGRIKTQYF	TGTGCCAGCAGTTCTGGGACTAGCGGGAGGATTAAGACCCAGTACTTC	TRBV28	TRBJ2-5	TRBD2	.
CASSFQGFSSTEAFF	TGTGCCAGCAGCTTCCAGGGGTTTTCGAGCACTGAAGCTTTCTTT	TRBV11-2	TRBJ1-1	.	once
CASSLPPGFQAFF	TGTGCCAGCAGCTTACCCCCAGGGTTTCAAGCTTTCTTT	TRBV7-9	TRBJ1-1	.	.
CASSRQGAHYNEQFF	TGTGCCAGCAGTCGACAGGGGGCGCATTACAATGAGCAGTTCTTC	TRBV2	TRBJ2-1	TRBD1	.
CASSSRYTEAFF	TGTGCCAGTAGTTCCCGATACACTGAAGCTTTCTTT	TRBV19	TRBJ1-1	.	.
CASSSTRGPYEQYF	TGCGCCAGCAGCTCCACCAGGGGGCCCTACGAGCAGTACTTC	TRBV5-1	TRBJ2-7	TRBD1	.
CASSKRTGGKETQYF	TGTGCCAGCAGCAAAAGGACAGGGGGGAAGGAGACCCAGTACTTC	TRBV5-8	TRBJ2-5	TRBD1	.
CASSLLGGAPGYTF	TGTGCCAGCAGCCTACTTGGGGGGGCGCCTGGCTACACCTTC	TRBV7-8	TRBJ1-2	.	.
CASSLEGQGHYGYTF	TGTGCCAGCAGCCTAGAAGGACAGGGGCACTATGGCTACACCTTC	TRBV6-4	TRBJ1-2	TRBD1	.
CASSDQAGPRTDTQYF	TGTGCCAGCTCGGACCAGGCGGGACCCCGCACAGATACGCAGTATTTT	TRBV18	TRBJ2-3	.	.
CASRRSVHEQFF	TGTGCCAGCAGAAGGTCGGTCCATGAGCAGTTCTTC	TRBV27	TRBJ2-1	.	.
CASSYSTSPSNEQFF	TGTGCCAGCAGTTACTCGACTAGCCCCTCGAATGAGCAGTTCTTC	TRBV6-5	TRBJ2-1	TRBD2	.
CASSPEAGDNIQYF	TGTGCCAGCAGCCCGGAAGCGGGGGATAACATTCAGTACTTC	TRBV4-2	TRBJ2-4	TRBD2	.
CASSLVGGGTSDTQYF	TGTGCCAGCAGCTTGGTAGGAGGGGGTACTTCAGATACGCAGTATTTT	TRBV7-8	TRBJ2-3	.	few
CASSLQGYGYTF	TGTGCCAGCAGTCTACAGGGCTATGGCTACACCTTC	TRBV28	TRBJ1-2	.	.
CATGLAGPGELFF	TGTGCCACCGGACTAGCGGGCCCCGGGGAGCTGTTTTTT	TRBV10-3	TRBJ2-2	TRBD2	.
CASSPGRISGNTIYF	TGTGCCAGCAGCCCTGGACGGATCTCTGGAAACACCATATATTTT	TRBV5-4	TRBJ1-3	.	.
CASSEARQTYEQYF	TGTGCCAGCAGCGAGGCTAGGCAGACCTACGAGCAGTACTTC	TRBV7-9	TRBJ2-7	.	.
CASSVQGWYEQYF	TGCGCCAGCAGCGTGCAGGGATGGTACGAGCAGTACTTC	TRBV5-1	TRBJ2-7	.	.
CASSPPEGADGANVLTF	TGTGCCAGCTCACCACCGGAGGGGGCTGATGGGGCCAACGTCCTGACTTTC	TRBV18	TRBJ2-6	.	.
CASRAQPLLDTEAFF	TGTGCCAGTAGAGCCCAACCCCTACTTGACACTGAAGCTTTCTTT	TRBV19	TRBJ1-1	.	few
CASSPGQDLYEQYF	TGTGCCAGCAGTCCGGGACAGGACCTCTACGAGCAGTACTTC	TRBV28	TRBJ2-7	TRBD1	.
CASSDQGTYGYTF	TGTGCCAGCAGTGATCAGGGTACCTATGGCTACACCTTC	TRBV2	TRBJ1-2	.	.
CASGTGGLYTEAFF	TGTGCCAGCGGTACAGGGGGGCTGTACACTGAAGCTTTCTTT	TRBV11-2	TRBJ1-1	TRBD1	.
CASSINRGITEAFF	TGTGCCAGTAGTATAAACAGGGGGATCACTGAAGCTTTCTTT	TRBV19	TRBJ1-1	TRBD1	.
CASSRENRPSTDTQYF	TGTGCCAGTAGTAGAGAAAACAGACCTAGCACAGATACGCAGTATTTT	TRBV19	TRBJ2-3	.	.
CASSLAPVVAGETQYF	TGCGCCAGCAGCTTGGCCCCGGTGGTAGCGGGAGAGACCCAGTACTTC	TRBV5-1	TRBJ2-5	TRBD2	.
CASSSQGLNYGYTF	TGTGCCAGCAGTTCGCAGGGACTTAACTATGGCTACACCTTC	TRBV28	TRBJ1-2	.	.
CASSEAGGSNYGYTF	TGTGCCAGCAGTGAAGCAGGGGGTTCAAACTATGGCTACACCTTC	TRBV2	TRBJ1-2	.	.
CAIINRGQHVIAKNIQYF	TGTGCCATCATCAACAGGGGGCAACATGTAATAGCCAAAAACATTCAGTACTTC	TRBV10-3	TRBJ2-4	TRBD1	.
CATNTGGRNTGELFF	TGTGCCACAAATACAGGGGGGCGGAACACCGGGGAGCTGTTTTTT	TRBV7-9	TRBJ2-2	TRBD1	.
CASSESGRDPYNEQFF	TGCGCCAGCAGTGAGTCAGGACGGGATCCCTACAATGAGCAGTTCTTC	TRBV10-1	TRBJ2-1	.	once
CASKMRQNTEAFF	TGTGCCAGCAAGATGCGGCAGAACACTGAAGCTTTCTTT	TRBV28	TRBJ1-1	.	once
CASSESIGGTNEKLFF	TGCGCCAGCAGTGAGTCGATCGGGGGTACTAATGAAAAACTGTTTTTT	TRBV10-2	TRBJ1-4	.	.
CASSLDKITGELFF	TGTGCTAGCAGCTTGGATAAAATCACCGGGGAGCTGTTTTTT	TRBV7-7	TRBJ2-2	.	.
CASSAGWETQYF	TGTGCCAGCAGTGCCGGGTGGGAGACCCAGTACTTC	TRBV2	TRBJ2-5	.	.